This TCR beta chain was captured in a study of PD-L1 blockade in urothelial cancer. The wider study: Blood was subjected to analysis at 3 weeks (second dose) and 6 weeks following treatment start. Blood samples had a median of 141,255 T cells, more than 65,000 unique TCRs, and clonality more than 0.075.

Trimming pared 2 bases from V and 1 base from J, leaving 4 bases between. The CDR3 consists of 13 residues. The germline V gene has CDR1 LNHDA and CDR2 SQIVND (reference sequence). Method: immunoSEQ multiplex PCR; TCRdb's copy keeps in-frame clones and lacks some. The sample yields nearly 45,000 clones, roughly four fifths seen once. Regarding time point: peripheral blood 6 weeks after treatment start. This sequence joins TRBV19 and TRBJ2-3; no firm D call. The sequence was obtained from a man in his sixties with urothelial cancer. Sample: PBMCs, taken around atezolizumab (anti-PD-L1) treatment. The CDR3 region has the DNA TGTGCCAGTAGTATACAGGGCACAGATACGCAGTATTTT. Amino acids: CASSIQGTDTQYF.